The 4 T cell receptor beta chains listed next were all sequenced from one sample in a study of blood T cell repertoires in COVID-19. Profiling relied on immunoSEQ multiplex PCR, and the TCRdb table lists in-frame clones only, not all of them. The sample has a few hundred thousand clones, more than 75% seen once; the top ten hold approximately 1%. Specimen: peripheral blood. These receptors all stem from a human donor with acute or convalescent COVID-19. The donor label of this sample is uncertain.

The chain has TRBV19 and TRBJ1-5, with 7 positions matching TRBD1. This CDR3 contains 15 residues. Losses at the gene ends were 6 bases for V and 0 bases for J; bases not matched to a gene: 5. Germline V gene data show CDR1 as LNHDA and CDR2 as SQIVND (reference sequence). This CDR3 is CASSKGQNSNQPQHF. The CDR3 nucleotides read TGTGCCAGTAGCAAGGGACAGAATAGCAATCAGCCCCAGCATTTT.

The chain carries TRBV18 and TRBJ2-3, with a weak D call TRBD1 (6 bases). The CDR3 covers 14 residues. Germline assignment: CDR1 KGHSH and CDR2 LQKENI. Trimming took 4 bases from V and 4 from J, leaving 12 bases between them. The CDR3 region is CASSQATGPDTQYF. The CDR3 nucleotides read TGTGCCAGCTCACAAGCCACAGGGCCAGATACGCAGTATTTT.

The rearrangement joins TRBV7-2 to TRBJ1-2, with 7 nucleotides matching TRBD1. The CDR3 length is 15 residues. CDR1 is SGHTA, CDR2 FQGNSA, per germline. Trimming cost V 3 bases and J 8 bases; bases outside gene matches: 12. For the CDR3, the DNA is TGTGCCAGCAGCTTTTGGTCAGGGGGTATGGGAGGCTACACCTTC. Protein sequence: CASSFWSGGMGGYTF.

CDR3 in amino acids: CASSQAGDRDNSPLHF. CDR3 bases: TGCGCCAGCAGCCAAGCGGGAGACAGGGACAATTCACCCCTCCACTTT. The V call is TRBV4-1, the J call TRBJ1-6; 7 positions match TRBD1. The CDR3 is 16 amino acids. The V and J ends lost 1 base and 7 bases, in that order; junction bases with no gene match: 7. Looked up from germline, CDR1 is MGHRA and CDR2 is YSYEKL.